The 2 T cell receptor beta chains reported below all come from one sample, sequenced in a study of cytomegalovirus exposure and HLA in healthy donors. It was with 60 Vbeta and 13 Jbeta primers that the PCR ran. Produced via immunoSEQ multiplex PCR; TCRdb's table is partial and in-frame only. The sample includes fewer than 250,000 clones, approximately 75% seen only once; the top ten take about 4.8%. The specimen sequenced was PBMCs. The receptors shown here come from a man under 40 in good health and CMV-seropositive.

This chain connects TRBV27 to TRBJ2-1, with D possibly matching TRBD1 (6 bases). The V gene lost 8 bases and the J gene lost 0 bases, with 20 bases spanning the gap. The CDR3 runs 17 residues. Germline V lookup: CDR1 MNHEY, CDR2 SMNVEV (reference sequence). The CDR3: CASFSFERGGSYNEQFF. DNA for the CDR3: TGTGCCAGCTTTTCATTTGAGAGAGGGGGCTCCTACAATGAGCAGTTCTTC.

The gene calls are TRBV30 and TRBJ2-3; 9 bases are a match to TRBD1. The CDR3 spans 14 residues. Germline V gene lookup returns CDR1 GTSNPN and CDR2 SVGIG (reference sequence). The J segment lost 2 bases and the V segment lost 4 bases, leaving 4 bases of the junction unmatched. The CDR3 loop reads CAWNRGRPTDTQYF. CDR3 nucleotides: TGTGCCTGGAACAGGGGGCGCCCCACAGATACGCAGTATTTT.